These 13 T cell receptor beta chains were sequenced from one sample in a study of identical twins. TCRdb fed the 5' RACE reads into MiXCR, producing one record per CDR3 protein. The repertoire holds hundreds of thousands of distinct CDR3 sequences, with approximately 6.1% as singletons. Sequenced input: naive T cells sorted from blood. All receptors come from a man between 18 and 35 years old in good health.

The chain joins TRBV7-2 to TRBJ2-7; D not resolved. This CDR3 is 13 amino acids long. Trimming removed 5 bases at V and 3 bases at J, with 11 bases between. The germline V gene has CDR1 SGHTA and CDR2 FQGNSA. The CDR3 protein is CASSRDQYYEQYF. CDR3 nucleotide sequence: TGTGCCAGCAGCCGAGACCAGTACTACGAGCAGTACTTC.

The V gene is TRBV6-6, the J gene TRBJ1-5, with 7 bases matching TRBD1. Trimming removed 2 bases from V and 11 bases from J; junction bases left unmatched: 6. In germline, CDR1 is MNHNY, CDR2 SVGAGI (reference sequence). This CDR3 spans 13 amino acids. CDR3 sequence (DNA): TGTGCCAGCAGTTACGACAGGGAGTTCGCCCAGCATTTT. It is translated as CASSYDREFAQHF.

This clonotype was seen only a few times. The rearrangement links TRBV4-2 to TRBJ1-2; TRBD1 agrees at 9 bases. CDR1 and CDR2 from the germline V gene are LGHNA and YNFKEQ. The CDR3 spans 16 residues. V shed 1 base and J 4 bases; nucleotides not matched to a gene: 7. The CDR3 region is CASSQVVTGGLYGYTF. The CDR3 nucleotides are TGTGCCAGCAGCCAAGTTGTGACAGGGGGACTCTATGGCTACACCTTC.

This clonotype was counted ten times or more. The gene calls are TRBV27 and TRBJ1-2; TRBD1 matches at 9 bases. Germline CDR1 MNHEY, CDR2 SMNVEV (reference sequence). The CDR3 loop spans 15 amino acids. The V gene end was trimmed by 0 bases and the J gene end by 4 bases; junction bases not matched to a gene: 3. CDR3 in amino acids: CASSLSGTGFYGYTF. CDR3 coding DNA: TGTGCCAGCAGTTTATCAGGGACAGGGTTCTATGGCTACACCTTC.

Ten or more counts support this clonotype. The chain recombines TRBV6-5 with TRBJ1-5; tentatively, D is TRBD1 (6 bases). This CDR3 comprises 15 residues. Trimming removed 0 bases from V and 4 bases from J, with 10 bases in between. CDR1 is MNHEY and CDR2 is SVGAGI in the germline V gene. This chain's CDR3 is CASSYSQGTNQPQHF. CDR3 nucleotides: TGTGCCAGCAGTTACTCGCAGGGGACGAATCAGCCCCAGCATTTT.

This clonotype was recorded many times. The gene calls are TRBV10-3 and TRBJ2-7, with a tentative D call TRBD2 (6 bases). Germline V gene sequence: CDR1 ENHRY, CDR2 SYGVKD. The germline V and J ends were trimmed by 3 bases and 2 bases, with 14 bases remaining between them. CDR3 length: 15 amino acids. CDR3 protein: CAISDSGTGTYEQYV. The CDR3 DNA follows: TGTGCCATCAGTGATTCCGGGACTGGGACCTACGAGCAGTACGTC.

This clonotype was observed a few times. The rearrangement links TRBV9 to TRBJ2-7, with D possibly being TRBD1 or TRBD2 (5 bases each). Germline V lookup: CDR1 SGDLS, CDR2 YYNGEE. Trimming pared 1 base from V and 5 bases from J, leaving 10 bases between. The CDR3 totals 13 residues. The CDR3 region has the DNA TGTGCCAGCAGCGTATTAGGGGACCACGAGCAGTACTTC. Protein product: CASSVLGDHEQYF.

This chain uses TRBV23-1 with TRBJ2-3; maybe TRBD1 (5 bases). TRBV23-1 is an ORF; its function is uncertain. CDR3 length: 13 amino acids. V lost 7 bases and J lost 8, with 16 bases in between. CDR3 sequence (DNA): TGCGCCAGCAAGAAAGGGGTTATGGCTACGCAGTATTTT. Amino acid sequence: CASKKGVMATQYF.

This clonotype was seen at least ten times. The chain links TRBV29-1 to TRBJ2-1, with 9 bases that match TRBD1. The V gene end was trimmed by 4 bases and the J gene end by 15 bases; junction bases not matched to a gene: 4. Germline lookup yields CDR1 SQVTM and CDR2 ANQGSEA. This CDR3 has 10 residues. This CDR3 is CSVVGTGPFF. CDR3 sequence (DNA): TGCAGCGTTGTTGGGACAGGGCCGTTCTTC.

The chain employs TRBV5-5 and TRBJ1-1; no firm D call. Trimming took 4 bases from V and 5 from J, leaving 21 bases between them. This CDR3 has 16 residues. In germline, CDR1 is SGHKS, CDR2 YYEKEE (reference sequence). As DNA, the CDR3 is TGTGCCAGCAGCAACGCCAAGACGGCCCCGCGAACTGAAGCTTTCTTT. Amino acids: CASSNAKTAPRTEAFF.

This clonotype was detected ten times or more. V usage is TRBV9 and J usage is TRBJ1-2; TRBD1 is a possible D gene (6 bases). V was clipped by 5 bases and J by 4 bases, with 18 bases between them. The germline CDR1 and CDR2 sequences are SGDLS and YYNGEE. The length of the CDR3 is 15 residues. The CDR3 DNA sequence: TGTGCCAGCAGTCTACCCACCGGGACACCCTATGGCTACACCTTC. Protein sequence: CASSLPTGTPYGYTF.

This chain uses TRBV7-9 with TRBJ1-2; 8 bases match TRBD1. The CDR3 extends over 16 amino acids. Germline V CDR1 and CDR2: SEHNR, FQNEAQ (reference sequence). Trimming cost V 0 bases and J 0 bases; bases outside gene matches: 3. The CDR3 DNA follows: TGTGCCAGCAGCTTAGCCAGGGGGCATGCTAACTATGGCTACACCTTC. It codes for CASSLARGHANYGYTF.

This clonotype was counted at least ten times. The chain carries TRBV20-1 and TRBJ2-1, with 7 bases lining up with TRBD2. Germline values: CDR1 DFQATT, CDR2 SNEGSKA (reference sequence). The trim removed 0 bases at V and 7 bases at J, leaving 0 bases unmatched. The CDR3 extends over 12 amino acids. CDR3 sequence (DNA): TGCAGTGCTAGAGAGCGGGAGAATGAGCAGTTCTTC. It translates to CSARERENEQFF.